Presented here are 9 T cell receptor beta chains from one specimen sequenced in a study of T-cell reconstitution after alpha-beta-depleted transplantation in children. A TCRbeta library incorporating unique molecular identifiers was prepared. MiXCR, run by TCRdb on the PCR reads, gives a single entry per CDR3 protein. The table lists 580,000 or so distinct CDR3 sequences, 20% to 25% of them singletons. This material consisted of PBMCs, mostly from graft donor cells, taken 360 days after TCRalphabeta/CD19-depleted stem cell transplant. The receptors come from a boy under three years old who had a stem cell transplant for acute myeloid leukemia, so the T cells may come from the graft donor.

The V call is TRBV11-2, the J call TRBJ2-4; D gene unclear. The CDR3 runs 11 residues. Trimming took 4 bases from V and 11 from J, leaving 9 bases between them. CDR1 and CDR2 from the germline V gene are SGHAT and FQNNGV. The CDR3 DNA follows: TGTGCCAGCAGCTCATACGAGGTTCAGTACTTC. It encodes CASSSYEVQYF. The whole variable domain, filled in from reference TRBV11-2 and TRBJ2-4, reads EAGVAQSPRYKIIEKRQSVAFWCNPISGHATLYWYQQILGQGPKLLIQFQNNGVVDDSQLPKDRFSAERLKGVDSTLKIQPAKLEDSAVYLCASSSYEVQYFGAGTRLSVL.

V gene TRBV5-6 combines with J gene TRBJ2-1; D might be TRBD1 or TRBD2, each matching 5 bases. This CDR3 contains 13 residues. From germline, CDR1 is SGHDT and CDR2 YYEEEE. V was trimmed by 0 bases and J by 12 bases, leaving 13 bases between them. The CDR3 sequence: CASSLGDRRWQFF. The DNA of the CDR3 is TGTGCCAGCAGCTTGGGGGACCGTAGGTGGCAGTTCTTC.

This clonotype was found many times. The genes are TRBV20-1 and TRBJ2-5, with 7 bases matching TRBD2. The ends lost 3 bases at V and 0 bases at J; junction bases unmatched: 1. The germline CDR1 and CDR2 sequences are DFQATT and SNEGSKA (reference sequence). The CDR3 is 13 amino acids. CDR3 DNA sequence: TGCAGTGCTAGGCGGGGGTACCAAGAGACCCAGTACTTC. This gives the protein CSARRGYQETQYF.

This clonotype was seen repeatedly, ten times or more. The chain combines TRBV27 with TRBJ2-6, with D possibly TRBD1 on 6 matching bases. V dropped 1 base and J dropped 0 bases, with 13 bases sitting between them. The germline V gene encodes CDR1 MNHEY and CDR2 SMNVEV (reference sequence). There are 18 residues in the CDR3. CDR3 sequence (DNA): TGTGCCAGCAGTTTATGGCAGGGGAAGAGCTCTGGGGCCAACGTCCTGACTTTC. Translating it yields CASSLWQGKSSGANVLTF.

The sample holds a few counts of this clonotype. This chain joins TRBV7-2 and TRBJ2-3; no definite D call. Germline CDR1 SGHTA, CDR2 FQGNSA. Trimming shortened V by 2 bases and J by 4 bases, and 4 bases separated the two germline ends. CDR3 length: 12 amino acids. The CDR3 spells CASSLPPDTQYF. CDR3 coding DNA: TGTGCCAGCAGCTTACCACCAGATACGCAGTATTTT.

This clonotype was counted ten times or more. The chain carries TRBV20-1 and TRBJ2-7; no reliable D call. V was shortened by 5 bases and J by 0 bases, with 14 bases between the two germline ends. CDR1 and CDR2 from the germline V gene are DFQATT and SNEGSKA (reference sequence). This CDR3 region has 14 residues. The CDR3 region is CSAVKPGSSYEQYF. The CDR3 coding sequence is TGCAGTGCTGTCAAGCCGGGTTCCTCCTACGAGCAGTACTTC.

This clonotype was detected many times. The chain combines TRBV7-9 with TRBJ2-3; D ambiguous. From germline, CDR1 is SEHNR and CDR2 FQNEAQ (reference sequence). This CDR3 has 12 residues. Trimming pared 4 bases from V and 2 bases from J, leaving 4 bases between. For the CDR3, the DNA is TGTGCCAGCAGCTGGGACACAGATACGCAGTATTTT. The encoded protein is CASSWDTDTQYF.

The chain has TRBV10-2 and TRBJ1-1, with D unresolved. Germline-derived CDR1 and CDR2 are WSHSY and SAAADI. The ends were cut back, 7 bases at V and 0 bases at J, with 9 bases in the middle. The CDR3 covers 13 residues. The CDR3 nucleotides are TGCGCCAGCATGGTGGAAATGAACACTGAAGCTTTCTTT. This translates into CASMVEMNTEAFF.

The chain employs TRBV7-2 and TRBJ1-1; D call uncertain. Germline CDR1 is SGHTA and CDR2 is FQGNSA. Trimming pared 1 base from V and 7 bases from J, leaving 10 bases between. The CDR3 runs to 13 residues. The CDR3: CASSLEAGFEAFF. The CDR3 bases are TGTGCCAGCAGCTTAGAGGCAGGCTTTGAAGCTTTCTTT. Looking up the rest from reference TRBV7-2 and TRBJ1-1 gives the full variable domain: GAGVSQSPSNKVTEKGKDVELRCDPISGHTALYWYRQSLGQGLEFLIYFQGNSAPDKSGLPSDRFSAERTGGSVSTLTIQRTQQEDSAVYLCASSLEAGFEAFFGQGTRLTVV.